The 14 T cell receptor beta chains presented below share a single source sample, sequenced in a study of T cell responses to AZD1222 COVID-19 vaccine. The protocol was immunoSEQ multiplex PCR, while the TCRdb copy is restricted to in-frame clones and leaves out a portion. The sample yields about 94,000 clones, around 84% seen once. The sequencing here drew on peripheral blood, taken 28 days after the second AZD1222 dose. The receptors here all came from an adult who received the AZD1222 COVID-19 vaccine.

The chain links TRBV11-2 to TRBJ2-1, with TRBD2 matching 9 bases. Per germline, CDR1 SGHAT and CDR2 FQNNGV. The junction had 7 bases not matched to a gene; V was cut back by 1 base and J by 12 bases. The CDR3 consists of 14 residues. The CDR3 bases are TGTGCCAGCAGCTTAGCAGCGGGGGGTCCAGGGCAGTTCTTC. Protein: CASSLAAGGPGQFF. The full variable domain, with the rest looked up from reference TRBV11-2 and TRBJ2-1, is EAGVAQSPRYKIIEKRQSVAFWCNPISGHATLYWYQQILGQGPKLLIQFQNNGVVDDSQLPKDRFSAERLKGVDSTLKIQPAKLEDSAVYLCASSLAAGGPGQFFGPGTRLTVL.

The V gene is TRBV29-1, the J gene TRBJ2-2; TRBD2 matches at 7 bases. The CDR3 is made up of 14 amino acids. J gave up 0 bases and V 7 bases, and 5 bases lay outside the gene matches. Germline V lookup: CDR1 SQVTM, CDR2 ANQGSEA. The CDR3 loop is CSGRGTANTGELFF. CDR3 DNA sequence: TGCAGCGGGCGGGGGACGGCGAACACCGGGGAGCTGTTTTTT.

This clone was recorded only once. CDR3 nucleotide sequence: TGCGCCAGCAGCTTACGACCGGGACAGGGCACAGATACGCAGTATTTT. This gives the protein CASSLRPGQGTDTQYF. The chain links TRBV5-1 to TRBJ2-3; 8 bases map to TRBD1. V dropped 2 bases and J dropped 1; count of bases not matched to a gene: 6. The CDR3 sequence is 16 residues long. Per germline, CDR1 SGHRS and CDR2 YFSETQ.

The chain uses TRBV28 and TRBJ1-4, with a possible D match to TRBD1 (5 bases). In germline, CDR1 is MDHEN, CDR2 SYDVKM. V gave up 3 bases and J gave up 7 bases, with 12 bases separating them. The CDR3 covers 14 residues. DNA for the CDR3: TGTGCCAGCAGTTTTCAGGGTGGCAGTGAAAAACTGTTTTTT. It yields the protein CASSFQGGSEKLFF.

CDR3 amino acids: CASSQDRAGQIYGYTF. CDR3 nucleotides: TGCGCCAGCAGCCAAGACCGAGCGGGACAGATCTATGGCTACACCTTC. The rearrangement links TRBV4-1 to TRBJ1-2; 7 nucleotides align to TRBD1. V was pared by 0 bases and J by 4 bases, with 8 bases of the junction left unmatched. The CDR3 consists of 16 residues. Germline-derived CDR1 and CDR2 are MGHRA and YSYEKL.

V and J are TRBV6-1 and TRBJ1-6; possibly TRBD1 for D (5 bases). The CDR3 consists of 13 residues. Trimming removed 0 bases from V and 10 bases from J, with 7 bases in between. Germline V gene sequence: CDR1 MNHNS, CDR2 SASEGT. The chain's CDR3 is CASSEARGSPLHF. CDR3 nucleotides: TGTGCCAGCAGTGAAGCAAGGGGATCACCCCTCCACTTT.

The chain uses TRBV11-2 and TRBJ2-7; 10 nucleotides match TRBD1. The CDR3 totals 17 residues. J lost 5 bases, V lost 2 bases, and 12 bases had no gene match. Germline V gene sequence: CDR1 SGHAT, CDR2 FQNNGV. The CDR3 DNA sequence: TGTGCCAGCAGCTTACGTGGTCCGGGACAGGGGTTTGACGAGCAGTACTTC. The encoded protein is CASSLRGPGQGFDEQYF.

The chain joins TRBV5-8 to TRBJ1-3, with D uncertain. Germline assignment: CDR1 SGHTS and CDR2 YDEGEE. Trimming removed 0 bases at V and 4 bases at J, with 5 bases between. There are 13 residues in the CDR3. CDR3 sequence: CASSLVGGNTIYF. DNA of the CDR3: TGTGCCAGCAGCTTGGTTGGCGGAAACACCATATATTTT. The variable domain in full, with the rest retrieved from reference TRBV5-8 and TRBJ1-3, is EAGVTQSPTHLIKTRGQQATLRCSPISGHTSVYWYQQALGLGLQFLLWYDEGEERNRGNFPPRFSGRQFPNYSSELNVNALELEDSALYLCASSLVGGNTIYFGEGSWLTVV.

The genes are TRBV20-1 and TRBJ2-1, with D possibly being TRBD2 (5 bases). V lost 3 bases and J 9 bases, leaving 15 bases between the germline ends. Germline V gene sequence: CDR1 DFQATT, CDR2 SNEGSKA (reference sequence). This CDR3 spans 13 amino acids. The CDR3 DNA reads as TGCAGTGCTAGTGGGTTTTTTGGAGGTGAGCAGTTCTTC. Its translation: CSASGFFGGEQFF.

CDR3 loop: CASSLLQGYTDTQYF. The DNA of the CDR3 is TGTGCCAGCAGCTTACTTCAGGGTTACACAGATACGCAGTATTTT. The chain recombines TRBV7-9 with TRBJ2-3; D may be TRBD1 (5 bases). The CDR3 has 15 residues. Trimming took off 2 bases at V and 2 bases at J, with 11 bases between the two ends. Germline CDR1 and CDR2: SEHNR and FQNEAQ (reference sequence).

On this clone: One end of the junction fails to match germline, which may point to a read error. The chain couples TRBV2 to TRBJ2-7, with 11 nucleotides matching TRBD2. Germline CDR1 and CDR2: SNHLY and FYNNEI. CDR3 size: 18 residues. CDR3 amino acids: CASSEAQGSGRASHEQYF. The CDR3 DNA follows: TGTGCCAGCAGTGAAGCGCAAGGTAGCGGGAGGGCCTCCCACGAGCAGTACTTC.

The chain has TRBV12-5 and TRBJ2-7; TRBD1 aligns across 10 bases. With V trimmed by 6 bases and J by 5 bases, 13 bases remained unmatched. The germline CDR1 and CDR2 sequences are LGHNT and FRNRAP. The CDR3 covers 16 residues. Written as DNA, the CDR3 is TGTGCTAGTGGCAGCGGGACAGGGGTCGGGTCTGACGAGCAGTACTTC. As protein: CASGSGTGVGSDEQYF.

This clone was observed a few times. CDR3 residues: CASSSGTGESEKLFF. The CDR3 nucleotides are TGTGCCAGCAGTTCCGGGACAGGGGAGAGTGAAAAACTGTTTTTT. V usage is TRBV6-2 or TRBV6-3 and J usage is TRBJ1-4; 10 bases are a match to TRBD1. Germline V gene sequence: CDR1 MNHEY, CDR2 SVGEGT. V lost 4 bases to trimming and J lost 7 bases; unmatched junction nucleotides: 6. The CDR3 runs to 15 residues.

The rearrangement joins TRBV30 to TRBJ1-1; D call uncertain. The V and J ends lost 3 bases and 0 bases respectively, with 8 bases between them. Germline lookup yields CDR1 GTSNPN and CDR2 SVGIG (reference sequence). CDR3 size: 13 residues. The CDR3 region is CAWRILVNTEAFF. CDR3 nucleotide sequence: TGTGCCTGGAGAATCCTAGTGAACACTGAAGCTTTCTTT.